This T cell receptor beta chain was observed in a study of shared clonotypes between healthy human individuals. This clone showed up just once. What it binds is unknown. Points from the study as a whole: The study sampled only blood, and tissue repertoires likely differ.

Between the trimmed V and J ends, which lost 3 bases and 0 bases, there was a span of 12 bases. Germline CDR1 and CDR2: MNHEY and SMNVEV (reference sequence). This CDR3 region has 17 residues. TCRdb's copy holds only in-frame clones and misses some; the assay was immunoSEQ multiplex PCR. The sample shows approximately 110,000 clones, approximately 70% of them seen only once. V and J are TRBV27 and TRBJ2-6; perhaps D is TRBD1 or TRBD2 (5 bases each). This clonotype was obtained from a woman in her twenties or thirties in good health. Sequenced sample: memory CD8+ T cells sorted from blood. Subset noted: CD45RO+ cells pooled with CCR7-negative TemRA cells. Written as DNA, the CDR3 is TGTGCCAGCAGTTTTGGTGGGACCCTCTCTGGGGCCAACGTCCTGACTTTC. Encoded protein: CASSFGGTLSGANVLTF.